The TCR beta chain described here comes from a study of Ad26.COV2.S vaccination and SARS-CoV-2 variants. Study context: Vaccine-arm donor from the placebo-controlled COV1001 Ad26.COV2.S trial. Ad26.COV2.S was injected intramuscularly once or twice, 56 days apart. Whole-study results and caveats: Reported post-vaccination CD8+ and CD4+ T cell responses to spike showed substantial breadth.

Trimming removed 5 bases from V and 5 bases from J, with 9 bases in between. CDR1 and CDR2 from the germline V gene are SEHNR and FQNEAQ (reference sequence). The CDR3 sequence is 13 residues long. In the case of this clone: Its antigen is not known.

Sample treatment: over 15 received Ad26.COV2.S at low or high dose, single or two shots; about 5 received placebo; per-sample allocation not given. On day 63 after the first injection, vaccine and placebo recipients gave samples. Expressing Wuhan-strain SARS-CoV-2 spike, an Ad26 vector served as the vaccine. The protocol was immunoSEQ multiplex PCR, while the TCRdb copy is restricted to in-frame clones and leaves out a portion. The table records roughly 500,000 clones, around nine tenths of them present only once. The clonotype was recovered from a person aged 18 to 59 who received the Ad26.COV2.S COVID-19 vaccine or a placebo. V gene TRBV7-9 combines with J gene TRBJ2-2, with D possibly TRBD2 on 6 matching bases. This specimen consisted of peripheral blood, obtained in a trial of Ad26.COV2.S vaccine versus placebo. The CDR3 DNA reads TGTGCCAGCAGCGTACGGGAGACCGGGGAGCTGTTTTTT. Translating gives CASSVRETGELFF.